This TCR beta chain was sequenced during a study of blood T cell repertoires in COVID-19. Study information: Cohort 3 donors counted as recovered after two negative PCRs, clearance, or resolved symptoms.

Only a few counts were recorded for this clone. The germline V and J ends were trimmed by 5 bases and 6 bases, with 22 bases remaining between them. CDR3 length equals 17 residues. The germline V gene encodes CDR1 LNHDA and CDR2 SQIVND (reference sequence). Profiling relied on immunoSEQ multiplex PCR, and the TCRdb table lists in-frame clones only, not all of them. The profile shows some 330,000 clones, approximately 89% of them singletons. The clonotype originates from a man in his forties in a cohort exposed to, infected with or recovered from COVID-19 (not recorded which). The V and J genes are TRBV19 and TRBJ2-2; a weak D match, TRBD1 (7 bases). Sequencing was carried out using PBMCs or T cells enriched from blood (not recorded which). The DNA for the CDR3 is TGTGCCAGTAGTTCCTCGGGGGACAGCGCCTTCGCCGGGGAGCTGTTTTTT. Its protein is CASSSSGDSAFAGELFF.